This is a list of T cell receptor beta chains from one sample in a study of blood T cell repertoires in COVID-19. TCRdb keeps only in-frame clones here, not all; method: immunoSEQ multiplex PCR. The top ten clones hold around 3.1% of a sample with roughly 86,000 clones, about 82% of them seen once. The material sequenced was peripheral blood. All receptors derive from a man between 45 and 60 years old with acute or convalescent COVID-19. CDR3s include the opening cysteine and the closing phenylalanine or tryptophan. A D gene is named only where the DNA matches it firmly. The size entry is marked missing in some rows and otherwise reads once, few, many or a size class.

d_gene	v_gene	j_gene	abundance	CDR3aa	CDR3nt
-	TRBV6-2/TRBV6-3	TRBJ2-1	-	CASSPTDDEQFF	TGTGCCAGCAGTCCGACTGACGATGAGCAGTTCTTC
-	TRBV2	TRBJ2-3	-	CASSELALSTDTQYF	TGTGCCAGCAGTGAACTAGCGCTGTCGACAGATACGCAGTATTTT
TRBD1	TRBV7-3	TRBJ2-2	-	CASSLSTSGQERTGELFF	TGTGCCAGCAGCTTAAGTACCTCGGGACAGGAACGCACCGGGGAGCTGTTTTTT
-	TRBV7-2	TRBJ2-3	-	CASSLAPSGAGADTQYF	TGTGCCAGCAGCTTAGCACCTAGCGGAGCAGGGGCAGATACGCAGTATTTT
-	TRBV28	TRBJ1-2	few	CASGRVQGYTF	TGTGCCAGCGGCCGGGTACAAGGCTACACCTTC
TRBD2	TRBV19	TRBJ2-3	few	CASSSSGGADTQYF	TGTGCCAGTAGTTCCAGCGGGGGCGCAGATACGCAGTATTTT
TRBD2	TRBV11-2	TRBJ2-2	-	CASRLRASGADGELFF	TGTGCCAGCAGATTAAGGGCTAGCGGGGCGGACGGGGAGCTGTTTTTT
-	TRBV4-1	TRBJ1-3	few	CASSHRFDSSGNTIYF	TGCGCCAGCAGCCACCGTTTTGATAGCTCTGGAAACACCATATATTTT
TRBD1	TRBV5-1	TRBJ1-1	-	CASSSGGGNTEAFF	TGCGCCAGCAGCTCAGGGGGCGGGAACACTGAAGCTTTCTTT
TRBD2	TRBV29-1	TRBJ2-1	few	CSVGTPGAGGPNEQFF	TGCAGCGTGGGGACGCCAGGGGCGGGGGGGCCTAATGAGCAGTTCTTC
TRBD1	TRBV3-1/TRBV3-2	TRBJ1-4	-	CASSQETGVPYWGEKLFF	TGTGCCAGCAGCCAAGAGACAGGGGTCCCCTACTGGGGGGAAAAACTGTTTTTT
-	TRBV2	TRBJ2-2	-	CASSGQGGTGELFF	TGTGCCAGCAGTGGACAGGGAGGAACCGGGGAGCTGTTTTTT
-	TRBV28	TRBJ1-6	-	CASRVEQGFISPLHF	TGTGCCAGCAGAGTCGAACAGGGTTTTATTTCACCCCTCCACTTT
-	TRBV12-1	TRBJ1-2	-	CASSPGVATVANYGYTF	TGTGCCAGCAGCCCCGGGGTGGCGACGGTAGCTAACTATGGCTACACCTTC
-	TRBV19	TRBJ2-4	-	CASSMRQNIQYF	TGTGCCAGTAGTATGCGGCAAAACATTCAGTACTTC
-	TRBV7-9	TRBJ2-2	-	CASSLTSLAPRQGTGELFF	TGTGCCAGCAGCTTAACTTCGTTGGCGCCTCGGCAGGGCACCGGGGAGCTGTTTTTT
-	TRBV5-1	TRBJ2-5	-	CASSLGQSGETQYF	TGCGCCAGCAGCTTGGGTCAGTCGGGGGAGACCCAGTACTTC
TRBD2	TRBV11-2	TRBJ2-5	-	CASSYRLAGDETQYF	TGTGCCAGCAGTTATAGACTAGCGGGGGATGAGACCCAGTACTTC
TRBD2	TRBV7-8	TRBJ2-7	-	CASSLAEGLAGPEQYF	TGTGCCAGCAGCTTAGCCGAGGGACTAGCGGGCCCCGAGCAGTACTTC
-	TRBV5-1	TRBJ1-5	-	CASSLGDTNQPQHF	TGCGCCAGCAGCTTGGGCGACACCAATCAGCCCCAGCATTTT
-	TRBV21-1	TRBJ1-6	-	CASSSRPLPGQGFYNSPLHF	TGTGCCAGCAGCTCCCGACCTTTACCGGGACAGGGGTTTTATAATTCACCCCTCCACTTT
-	TRBV5-1	TRBJ1-4	-	CASSPQATNEKLFF	TGCGCCAGCAGCCCACAGGCAACTAATGAAAAACTGTTTTTT
TRBD2	TRBV11-2	TRBJ2-1	-	CASSLAGGRREQFF	TGTGCCAGCAGCTTAGCGGGGGGGCGGAGGGAGCAGTTCTTC
-	TRBV27	TRBJ1-6	-	CASSQASTVPNSPLHF	TGTGCCAGCAGCCAAGCCTCGACAGTCCCTAATTCACCCCTCCACTTT
-	TRBV4-3	TRBJ1-2	-	CASSQVRLSLGGYTF	TGCGCCAGCAGCCAAGTACGTCTGAGTTTGGGCGGCTACACCTTC
-	TRBV6-5	TRBJ2-3	-	CASSYGGYSDTQYF	TGTGCCAGCAGTTACGGGGGGTACTCAGATACGCAGTATTTT
TRBD2	TRBV19	TRBJ2-3	-	CASSIGGGSTDTQYF	TGTGCCAGTAGTATCGGGGGGGGCAGCACAGATACGCAGTATTTT
-	TRBV6-5	TRBJ1-2	-	CATWTVVDGYTF	TGTGCCACCTGGACAGTCGTTGATGGCTACACCTTC